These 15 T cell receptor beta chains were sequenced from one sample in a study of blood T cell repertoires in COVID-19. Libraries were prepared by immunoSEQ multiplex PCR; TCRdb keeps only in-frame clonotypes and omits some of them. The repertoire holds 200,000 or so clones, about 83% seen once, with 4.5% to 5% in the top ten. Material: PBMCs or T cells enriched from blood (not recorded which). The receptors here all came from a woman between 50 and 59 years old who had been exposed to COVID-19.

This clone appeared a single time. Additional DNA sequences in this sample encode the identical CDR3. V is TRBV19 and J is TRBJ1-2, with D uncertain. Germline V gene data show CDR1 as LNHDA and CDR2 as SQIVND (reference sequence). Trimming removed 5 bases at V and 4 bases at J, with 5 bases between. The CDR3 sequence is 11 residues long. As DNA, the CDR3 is TGTGCCAGTAGTCCAGGCTATGGCTACACCTTC. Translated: CASSPGYGYTF. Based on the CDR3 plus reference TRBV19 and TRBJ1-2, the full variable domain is DGGITQSPKYLFRKEGQNVTLSCEQNLNHDAMYWYRQDPGQGLRLIYYSQIVNDFQKGDIAEGYSVSREKKESFPLTVTSAQKNPTAFYLCASSPGYGYTFGSGTRLTVV.

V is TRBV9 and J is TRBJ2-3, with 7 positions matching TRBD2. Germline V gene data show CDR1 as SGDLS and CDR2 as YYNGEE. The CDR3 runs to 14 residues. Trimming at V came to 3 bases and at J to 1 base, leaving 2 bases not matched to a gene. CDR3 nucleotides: TGTGCCAGCAGCGCTGGGGGGGGCACAGATACGCAGTATTTT. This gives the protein CASSAGGGTDTQYF.

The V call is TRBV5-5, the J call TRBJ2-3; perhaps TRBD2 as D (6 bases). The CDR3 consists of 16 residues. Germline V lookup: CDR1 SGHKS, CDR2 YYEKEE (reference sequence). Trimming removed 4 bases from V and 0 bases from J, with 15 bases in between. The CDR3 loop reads CASSVGGGVSTDTQYF. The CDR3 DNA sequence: TGTGCCAGCAGCGTCGGGGGAGGAGTTAGCACAGATACGCAGTATTTT. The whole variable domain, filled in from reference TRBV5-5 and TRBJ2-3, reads DAGVTQSPTHLIKTRGQQVTLRCSPISGHKSVSWYQQVLGQGPQFIFQYYEKEERGRGNFPDRFSARQFPNYSSELNVNALLLGDSALYLCASSVGGGVSTDTQYFGPGTRLTVL.

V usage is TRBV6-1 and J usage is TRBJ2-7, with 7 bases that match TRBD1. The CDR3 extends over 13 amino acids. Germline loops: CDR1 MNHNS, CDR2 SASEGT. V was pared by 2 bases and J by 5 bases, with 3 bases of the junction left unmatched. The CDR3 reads CASSEQQGNEQYF. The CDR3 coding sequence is TGTGCCAGCAGTGAACAACAGGGGAACGAGCAGTACTTC.

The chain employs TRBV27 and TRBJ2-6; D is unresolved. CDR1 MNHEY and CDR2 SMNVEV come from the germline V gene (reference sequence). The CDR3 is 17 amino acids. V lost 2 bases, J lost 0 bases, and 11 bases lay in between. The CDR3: CASSLPPLPSGANVLTF. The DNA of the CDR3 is TGTGCCAGCAGTTTACCTCCACTCCCCTCTGGGGCCAACGTCCTGACTTTC.

The CDR3 nucleotides are TGTGCCAGCAGCCGCGACAGGTCTGGAAACACCATATATTTT. It specifies CASSRDRSGNTIYF. This chain links TRBV11-2 with TRBJ1-3; tentative D call: TRBD1 (6 bases). CDR1 SGHAT and CDR2 FQNNGV come from the germline V gene. V lost 5 bases and J lost 1, with 9 bases in between. The CDR3 covers 14 residues.

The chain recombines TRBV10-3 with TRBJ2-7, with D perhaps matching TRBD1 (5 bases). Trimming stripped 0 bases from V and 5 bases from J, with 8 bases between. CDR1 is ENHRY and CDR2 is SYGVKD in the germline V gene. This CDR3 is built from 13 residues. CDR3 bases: TGTGCCATCAGTGAGTCATTACAGGACGAGCAGTACTTC. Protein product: CAISESLQDEQYF.

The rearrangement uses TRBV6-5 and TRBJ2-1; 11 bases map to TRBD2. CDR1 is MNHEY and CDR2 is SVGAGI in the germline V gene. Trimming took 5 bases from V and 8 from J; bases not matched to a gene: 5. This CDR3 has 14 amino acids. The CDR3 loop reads CASSPSGGMDEQFF. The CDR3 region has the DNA TGTGCCAGCAGTCCTAGCGGGGGGATGGATGAGCAGTTCTTC.

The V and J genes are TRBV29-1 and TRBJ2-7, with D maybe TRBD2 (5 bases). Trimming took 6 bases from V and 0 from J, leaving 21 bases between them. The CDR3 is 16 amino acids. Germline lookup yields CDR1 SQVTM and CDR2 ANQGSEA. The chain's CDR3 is CSVGNTGGRDSYEQYF. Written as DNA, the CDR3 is TGCAGCGTGGGGAACACTGGAGGACGAGACTCCTACGAGCAGTACTTC.

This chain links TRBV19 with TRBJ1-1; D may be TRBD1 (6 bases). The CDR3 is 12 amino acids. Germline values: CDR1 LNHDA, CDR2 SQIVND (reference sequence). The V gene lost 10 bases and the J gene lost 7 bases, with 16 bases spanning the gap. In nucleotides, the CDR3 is TGTGCCACTCGGCAGGGGCATAATGAAGCTTTCTTT. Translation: CATRQGHNEAFF.

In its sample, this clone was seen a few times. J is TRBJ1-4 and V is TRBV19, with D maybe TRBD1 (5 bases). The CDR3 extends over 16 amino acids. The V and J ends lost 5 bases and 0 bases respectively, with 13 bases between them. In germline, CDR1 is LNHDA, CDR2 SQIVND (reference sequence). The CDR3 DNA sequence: TGTGCCAGTAGTGCCAGGGCTATCACAACTAATGAAAAACTGTTTTTT. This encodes CASSARAITTNEKLFF.

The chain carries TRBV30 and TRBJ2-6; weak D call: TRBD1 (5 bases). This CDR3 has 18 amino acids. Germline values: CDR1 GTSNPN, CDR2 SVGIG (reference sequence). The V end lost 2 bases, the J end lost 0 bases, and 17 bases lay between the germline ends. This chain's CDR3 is CAWSYPQAPFSGANVLTF. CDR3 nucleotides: TGTGCCTGGAGTTATCCACAGGCCCCCTTCTCTGGGGCCAACGTCCTGACTTTC.

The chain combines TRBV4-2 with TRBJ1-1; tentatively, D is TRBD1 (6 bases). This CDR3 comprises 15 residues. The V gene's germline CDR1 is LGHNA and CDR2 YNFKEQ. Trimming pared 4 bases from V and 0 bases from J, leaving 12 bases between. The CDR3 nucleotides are TGTGCCAGCAGCCGCCAGGGGCCCATGAACACTGAAGCTTTCTTT. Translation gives CASSRQGPMNTEAFF.

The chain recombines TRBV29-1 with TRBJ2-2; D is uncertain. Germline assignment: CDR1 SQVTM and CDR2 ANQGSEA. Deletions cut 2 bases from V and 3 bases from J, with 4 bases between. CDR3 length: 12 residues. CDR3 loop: CSVEPYTGELFF. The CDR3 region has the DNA TGCAGCGTTGAACCCTACACCGGGGAGCTGTTTTTT.

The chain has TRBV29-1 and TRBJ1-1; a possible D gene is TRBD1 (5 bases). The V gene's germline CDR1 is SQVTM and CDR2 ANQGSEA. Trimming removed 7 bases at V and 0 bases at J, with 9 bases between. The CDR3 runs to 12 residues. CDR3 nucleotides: TGCAGCGGGGGACGGGTGAACACTGAAGCTTTCTTT. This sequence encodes CSGGRVNTEAFF.